This is a list of T cell receptor beta chains from one sample in a study of T cell responses to AZD1222 COVID-19 vaccine. The method was immunoSEQ multiplex PCR; TCRdb's version includes in-frame clones alone and lacks a portion of them. The data show fewer than 100,000 clones, approximately 90% seen once. The input for sequencing was peripheral blood, taken 28 days after the second AZD1222 dose. The receptor set was obtained from an adult who received the AZD1222 COVID-19 vaccine. CDR3s include the opening cysteine and the closing phenylalanine or tryptophan.

CDR3 length	J gene	V gene	CDR3 protein
15	TRBJ2-5	TRBV3-1/TRBV3-2	CASSQDTVAGKTQYF
12	TRBJ2-7	TRBV29-1	CSVEEAHYEQYF
14	TRBJ1-1	TRBV6-5	CASRWGGLNTEAFF
15	TRBJ2-5	TRBV6-5	CASSQYPDRMETQYF
16	TRBJ2-2	TRBV6-1	CASSDMGQGETGELFF
14	TRBJ2-2	TRBV19	CAGARGGPTGELFF
16	TRBJ1-4	TRBV4-2	CASSQDGFGENEKLFF
13	TRBJ1-3	TRBV30	CATTGEIGNTIYF
15	TRBJ2-1	TRBV4-3	CASSPLLGGGNEQFF
13	TRBJ2-5	TRBV25-1	CASAEGSRETQYF
15	TRBJ2-5	TRBV7-9	CASSLGDRGRETQYF
14	TRBJ2-7	TRBV5-1	CASSLAGSAYEQYF
12	TRBJ1-1	TRBV28	CASSLEAGSAFF
15	TRBJ2-7	TRBV4-3	CASSQEGGTAYEQYF
14	TRBJ1-5	TRBV19	CASRVPTGNQPQHF
15	TRBJ2-5	TRBV11-2	CASSLDLRGQETQYF
11	TRBJ1-2	TRBV19	CASTANYGYTF
13	TRBJ2-7	TRBV2	CASKETAYYEQYF
15	TRBJ1-1	TRBV21-1	CADRGLGPMNTEAFF
13	TRBJ1-2	TRBV10-3	CAISESAEIGYTF
13	TRBJ2-7	TRBV6-5	CASRSRQDYEQYF
14	TRBJ2-2	TRBV11-2	CASSSLPVPGELFF
15	TRBJ1-2	TRBV5-4	CASSIRTGDNYGYTF
14	TRBJ2-7	TRBV25-1	CASISGGHSYEQYF
16	TRBJ1-6	TRBV7-2	CASSLRGGTTPSPLHF
13	TRBJ2-7	TRBV29-1	CSVEGTGTYEQYF
15	TRBJ2-2	TRBV2	CASETSGGGTGELFF
14	TRBJ1-1	TRBV10-3	CAISEKKTITEAFF
12	TRBJ1-5	TRBV28	CASSLKGWPQHF
12	TRBJ1-2	TRBV7-9	CVAGQGNYGYTF
14	TRBJ1-5	TRBV5-1	CASSLGFGNQPQHF